This T cell receptor (beta chain) was captured by sequencing in a study of shared clonotypes between healthy human individuals. Study-level information: Three plates were used per donor for CD4 naive, three for CD4 memory, two for CD8 naive and one for CD8 memory. Study-wide results and limits: The sharing of 4.5% to 5% of naive CD4 clonotypes was seen across a handful of donors.

This clone was seen only once. Its specificity is not known. CDR1 SNHLY and CDR2 FYNNEI come from the germline V gene. The ends lost 8 bases at V and 7 bases at J; junction bases unmatched: 3. The CDR3 spans 13 residues. Method: immunoSEQ multiplex PCR; TCRdb's copy keeps in-frame clones and lacks some. The sample lists about 380,000 clones; roughly 96% were seen once. The receptor comes from a man aged 25-45 years in good health. The J gene is TRBJ2-2, the V gene TRBV2; 11 positions match TRBD1. The sample consisted of memory CD8+ T cells sorted from blood. Sample subset: CD45RO+ cells pooled with CCR7-negative TemRA cells. The DNA for the CDR3 is TGTGCCAGCGGGGGACAGGGGGTCGGGGAGCTGTTTTTT. It is translated as CASGGQGVGELFF.